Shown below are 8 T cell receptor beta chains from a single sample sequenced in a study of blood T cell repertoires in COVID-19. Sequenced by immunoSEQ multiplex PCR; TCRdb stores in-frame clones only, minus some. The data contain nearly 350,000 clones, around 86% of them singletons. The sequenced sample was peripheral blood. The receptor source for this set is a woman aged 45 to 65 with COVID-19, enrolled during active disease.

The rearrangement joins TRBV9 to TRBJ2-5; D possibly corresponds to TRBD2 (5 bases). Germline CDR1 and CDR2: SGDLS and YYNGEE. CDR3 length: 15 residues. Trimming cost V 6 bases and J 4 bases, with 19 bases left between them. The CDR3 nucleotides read TGTGCCAGCACCCAAGGACGAGGGATCTCAGAGACCCAGTACTTC. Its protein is CASTQGRGISETQYF.

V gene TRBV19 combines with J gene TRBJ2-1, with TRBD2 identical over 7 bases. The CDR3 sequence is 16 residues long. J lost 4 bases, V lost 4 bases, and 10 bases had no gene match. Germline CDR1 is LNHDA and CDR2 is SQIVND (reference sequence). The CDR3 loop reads CASSTGLLGGYNEQFF. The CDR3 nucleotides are TGTGCCAGTAGTACCGGACTCCTCGGGGGGTACAATGAGCAGTTCTTC.

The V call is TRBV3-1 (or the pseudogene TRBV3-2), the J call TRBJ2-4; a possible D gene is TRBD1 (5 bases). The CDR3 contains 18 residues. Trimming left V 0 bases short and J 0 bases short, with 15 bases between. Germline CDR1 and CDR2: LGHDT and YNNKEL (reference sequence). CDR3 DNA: TGTGCCAGCAGCCAAGAACTGGACAATACCAAAGCCAAAAACATTCAGTACTTC. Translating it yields CASSQELDNTKAKNIQYF.

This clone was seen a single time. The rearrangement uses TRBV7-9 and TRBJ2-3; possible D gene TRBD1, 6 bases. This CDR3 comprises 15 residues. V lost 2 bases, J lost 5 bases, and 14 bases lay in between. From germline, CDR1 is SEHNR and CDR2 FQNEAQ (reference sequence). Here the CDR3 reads CASSLSPPRGDTQYF. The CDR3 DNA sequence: TGTGCCAGCAGCTTATCCCCCCCCAGGGGAGATACGCAGTATTTT.

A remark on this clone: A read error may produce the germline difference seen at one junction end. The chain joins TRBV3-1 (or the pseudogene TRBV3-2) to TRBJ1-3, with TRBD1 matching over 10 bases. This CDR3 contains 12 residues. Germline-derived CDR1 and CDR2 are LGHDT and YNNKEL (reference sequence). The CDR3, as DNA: TGTGCCAGCAGCCAAGGACAGGGGGCGATGGACTTT. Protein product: CASSQGQGAMDF.

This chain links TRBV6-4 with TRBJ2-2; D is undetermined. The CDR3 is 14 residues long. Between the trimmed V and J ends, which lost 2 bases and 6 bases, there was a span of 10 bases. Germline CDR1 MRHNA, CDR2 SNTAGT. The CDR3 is CASSDGQAPGELFF. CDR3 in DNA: TGTGCCAGCAGTGACGGGCAGGCGCCCGGGGAGCTGTTTTTT.

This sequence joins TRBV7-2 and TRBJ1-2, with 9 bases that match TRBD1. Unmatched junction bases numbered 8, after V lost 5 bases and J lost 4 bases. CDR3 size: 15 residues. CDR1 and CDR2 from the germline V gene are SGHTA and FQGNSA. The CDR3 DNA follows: TGTGCCAGCAGCCAAAGGACAGGGGTGGGCTATGGCTACACCTTC. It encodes CASSQRTGVGYGYTF.

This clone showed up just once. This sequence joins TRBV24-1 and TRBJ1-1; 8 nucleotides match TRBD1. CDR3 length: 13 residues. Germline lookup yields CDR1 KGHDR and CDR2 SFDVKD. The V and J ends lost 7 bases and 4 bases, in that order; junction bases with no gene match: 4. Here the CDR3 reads CATSDRGTTEAFF. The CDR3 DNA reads TGTGCCACCAGCGACAGGGGCACCACTGAAGCTTTCTTT.